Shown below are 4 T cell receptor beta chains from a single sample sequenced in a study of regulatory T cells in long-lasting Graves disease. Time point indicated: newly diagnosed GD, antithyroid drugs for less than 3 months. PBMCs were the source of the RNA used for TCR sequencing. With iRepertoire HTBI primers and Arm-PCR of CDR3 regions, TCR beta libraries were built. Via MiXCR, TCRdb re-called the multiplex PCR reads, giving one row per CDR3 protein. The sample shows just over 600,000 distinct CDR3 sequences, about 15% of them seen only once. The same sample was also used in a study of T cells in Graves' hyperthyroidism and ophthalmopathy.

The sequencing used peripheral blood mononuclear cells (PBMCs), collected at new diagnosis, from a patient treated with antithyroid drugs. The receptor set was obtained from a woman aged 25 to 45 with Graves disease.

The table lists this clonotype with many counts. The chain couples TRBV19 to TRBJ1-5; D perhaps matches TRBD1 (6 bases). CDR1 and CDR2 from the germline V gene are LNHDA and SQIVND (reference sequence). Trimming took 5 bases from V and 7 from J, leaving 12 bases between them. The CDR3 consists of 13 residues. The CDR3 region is CASSGGTSQPQHF. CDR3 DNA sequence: TGTGCCAGTAGTGGCGGGACATCACAGCCCCAGCATTTT.

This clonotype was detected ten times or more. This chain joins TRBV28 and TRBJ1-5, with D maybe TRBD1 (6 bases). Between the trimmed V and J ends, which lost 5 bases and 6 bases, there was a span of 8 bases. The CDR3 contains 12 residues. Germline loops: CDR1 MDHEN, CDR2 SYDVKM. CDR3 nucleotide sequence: TGTGCCAGCAGTATCAGGGGTCAGCCCCAGCATTTT. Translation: CASSIRGQPQHF.

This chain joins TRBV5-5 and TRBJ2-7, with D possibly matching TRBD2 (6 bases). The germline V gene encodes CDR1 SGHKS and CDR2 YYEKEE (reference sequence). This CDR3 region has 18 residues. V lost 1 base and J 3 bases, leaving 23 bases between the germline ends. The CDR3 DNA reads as TGTGCCAGCAGCTTGATCGACTGGGGGGTGAAGGATAACTACGAGCAGTACTTC. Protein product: CASSLIDWGVKDNYEQYF.

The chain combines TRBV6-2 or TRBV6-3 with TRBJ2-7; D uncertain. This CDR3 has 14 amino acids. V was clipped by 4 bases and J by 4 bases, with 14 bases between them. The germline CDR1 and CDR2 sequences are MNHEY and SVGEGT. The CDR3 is CASSSARAGYEQYF. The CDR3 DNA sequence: TGTGCCAGCAGTTCGGCCCGGGCCGGGTACGAGCAGTACTTC.